The rows below give T cell receptor beta chains drawn from one sample of a study of shared clonotypes between healthy human individuals. Sequenced by immunoSEQ multiplex PCR; TCRdb stores in-frame clones only, minus some. The table includes about half a million clones, more than 75% detected once. Sequencing was carried out using PBMCs. These TCRs come from a woman between 35 and 50 years old in good health. Some clones in this sample may be carry-over from other donors' samples. The CDR3 runs from the conserved cysteine through the conserved F or W. D genes are given only for firm matches. A clone size is listed for some rows: how often the clone was seen (once, few, many), or a class if it is expanded.

TRBJ1-3	TRBV9	-	-	TGTGCCAGCAGCCTAGCGGACTCTGGAAACACCATATATTTT	CASSLADSGNTIYF
TRBJ2-7	TRBV6-1	-	TRBD1	TGTGCCAGCGGAACGGACAGGGGCCTCTACGAGCAGTACTTC	CASGTDRGLYEQYF
TRBJ1-3	TRBV5-4	-	TRBD1	TGTGCCGTGGGTGGACAGGGTAGGAGGAACACCATATATTTT	CAVGGQGRRNTIYF
TRBJ2-1	TRBV19	once	TRBD2	TGTGCCAGTAGTTCAATAGCGGGAGCGGGGGATGAGCAGTTCTTC	CASSSIAGAGDEQFF
TRBJ2-5	TRBV15	once	TRBD2	TGTGCCACCAGCAAACCGCGGACTAGCGAGGAGACCCAGTACTTC	CATSKPRTSEETQYF
TRBJ2-7	TRBV4-1	-	-	TGCGCCAGCAGGCCAAGTTGGCAGGACTCCTACGAGCAGTACTTC	CASRPSWQDSYEQYF
TRBJ1-4	TRBV7-2	-	-	TGTGCCAGCACCAAAGATGCAACTAATGAAAAACTGTTTTTT	CASTKDATNEKLFF
TRBJ2-5	TRBV15	-	-	TGTGCCACCAGCAGGTTTGCTAGCCGAGAGACCCAGTACTTC	CATSRFASRETQYF
TRBJ2-7	TRBV15	-	-	TGTGCCACCAGCAGATGGGGAGGCAACTCCTACGAGCAGTACTTC	CATSRWGGNSYEQYF
TRBJ2-1	TRBV6-6	-	-	TGTGCCAGCAGAGAGTCCACCCCTTACAATGAGCAGTTCTTC	CASRESTPYNEQFF
TRBJ1-1	TRBV18	-	-	TGTGCCAGCTCACCCCAGGGTGTGGGCACTGAAGCTTTCTTT	CASSPQGVGTEAFF
TRBJ2-7	TRBV28	-	TRBD2	TGTGCCAGCTCCACGATCGAGGGACTAGCGGTTTTAACCCCGATCTACGAGCAGTACTTC	CASSTIEGLAVLTPIYEQYF
TRBJ2-1	TRBV28	-	-	TGTGCCAGTAGAGAGGGGGGCGGGAGTTCCTACAATGAGCAGTTCTTC	CASREGGGSSYNEQFF
TRBJ2-4	TRBV4-3	-	TRBD1	TGCGCCAGCAGCCAAGAGGGGACAGGCGGGGACATTCAGTACTTC	CASSQEGTGGDIQYF
TRBJ2-7	TRBV29-1	-	-	TGCAGCGTAATAGCGGAAGGTTTGGGCGAGCAGTACTTC	CSVIAEGLGEQYF
TRBJ2-5	TRBV5-4	-	-	TGTGCCAGCAGCTTGGCCAAGGAGACCCAGTACTTC	CASSLAKETQYF
TRBJ2-7	TRBV7-9	-	-	TGTGCCAGCAGCTTAGCGCTTTCGGGCGAGCAGTACTTC	CASSLALSGEQYF
TRBJ2-5	TRBV5-3	-	-	TGTGCCAGAAGCTTGGAGGCAAAAAGACAAGAGACCCAGTACTTC	CARSLEAKRQETQYF
TRBJ1-1	TRBV9	-	-	TGTGCCAGCAGCGTAGAGGGACACCAGAACACTGAAGCTTTCTTT	CASSVEGHQNTEAFF
TRBJ2-7	TRBV2	-	-	TGTGCCAGCAGTTCCGACAGTTACGAGCAGTACTTC	CASSSDSYEQYF
TRBJ2-7	TRBV11-2	-	-	TGTGCCAGCAGCCCGGGACAACTCTACGAGCAGTACTTC	CASSPGQLYEQYF
TRBJ2-1	TRBV4-1	-	-	TGCGCCAGCAGCCAAGACTACAATGAGCAGTTCTTC	CASSQDYNEQFF
TRBJ2-5	TRBV7-9	-	TRBD1	TGTGCCAGCAGCTCATTTAGGGGGCCCATAGAGACCCAGTACTTC	CASSSFRGPIETQYF